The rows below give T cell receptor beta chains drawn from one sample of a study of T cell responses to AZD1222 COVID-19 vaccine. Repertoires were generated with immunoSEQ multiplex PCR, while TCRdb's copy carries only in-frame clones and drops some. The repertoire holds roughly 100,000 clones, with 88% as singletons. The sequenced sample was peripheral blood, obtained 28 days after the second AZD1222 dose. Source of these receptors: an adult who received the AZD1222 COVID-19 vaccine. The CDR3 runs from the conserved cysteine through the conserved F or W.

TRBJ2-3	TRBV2	CASSGDAGGTDTQYF
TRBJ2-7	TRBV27	CASSYRDGTYEQYF
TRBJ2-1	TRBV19	CASSAGTSGYNEQFF
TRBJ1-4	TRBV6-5	CASSSPQGALNEKLFF
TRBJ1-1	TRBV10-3	CAINGQGPVSEAFF
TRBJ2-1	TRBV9	CASSVGGSGYNEQFF
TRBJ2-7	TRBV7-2	CASSLVAGPYEQYF
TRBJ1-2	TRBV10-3	CAIRPIQENYGYTF
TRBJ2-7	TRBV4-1	CASSRVTGVSYEQYF
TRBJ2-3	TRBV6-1	CASSKASGAGLRRATDTQYF
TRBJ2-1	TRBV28	CASSLGRLAGGNEQFF
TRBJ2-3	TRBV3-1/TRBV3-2	CASSQGLASDTQYF
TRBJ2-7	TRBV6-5	CASSRSSGAYEQYF
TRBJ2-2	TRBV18	CASSPPQEAGELFF
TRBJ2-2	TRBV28	CASSLFGGDSTGELFF
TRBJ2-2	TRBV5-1	CASSLTGLLDTGELFF
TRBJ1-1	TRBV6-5	CASSRQGITLTEAFF
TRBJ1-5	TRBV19	CASSGAGVSNQPQHF
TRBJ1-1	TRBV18	CASSLGPVGTEAFF